This section outlines one T cell receptor (beta chain) sequence together with its context. Its antigen is not identified. Trimming took 6 bases from V and 0 from J; bases not matched to a gene: 4. There are 14 residues in the CDR3. In germline, CDR1 is MNHEY, CDR2 SVGAGI. The data are from a study of OX40 agonist ivuxolimab in advanced cancers. For the study at large: Anti-PD-1, anti-PD-L1 or anti-CTLA-4 therapy given earlier was allowed, and roughly 40% had some. Regarding the study as a whole: At 0.1 to 3.0 mg/kg and by week 6, CD4+ and CD8+ T cells in the blood had expanded clonally.

The method was immunoSEQ multiplex PCR; TCRdb's version includes in-frame clones alone and lacks a portion of them. The sample records approximately 86,000 clones, 80% to 95% being singletons. This TCR derives from an adult with an advanced solid tumor such as melanoma, head and neck, liver or kidney cancer. The genes are TRBV6-5 and TRBJ2-7, with TRBD1 matching over 8 bases. The material sequenced was CD4+ or CD8+ T cells sorted from blood, taken in a trial of the OX40 agonist ivuxolimab. CDR3 sequence reads: CASRRQGNSYEQYF. CDR3 DNA sequence: TGTGCCAGCAGACGACAGGGGAACTCCTACGAGCAGTACTTC.